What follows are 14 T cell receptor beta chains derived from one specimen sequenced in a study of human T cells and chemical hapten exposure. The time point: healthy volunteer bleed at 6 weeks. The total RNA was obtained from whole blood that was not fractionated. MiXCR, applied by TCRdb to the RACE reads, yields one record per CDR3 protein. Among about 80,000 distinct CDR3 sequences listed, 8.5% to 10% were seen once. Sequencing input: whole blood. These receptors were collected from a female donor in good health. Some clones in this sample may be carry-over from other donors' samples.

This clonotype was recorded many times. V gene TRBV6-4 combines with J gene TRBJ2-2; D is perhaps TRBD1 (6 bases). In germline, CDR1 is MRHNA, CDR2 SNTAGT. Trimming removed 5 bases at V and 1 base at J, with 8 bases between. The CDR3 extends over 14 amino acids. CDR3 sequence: CASSPGQNTGELFF. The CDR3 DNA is TGTGCCAGCAGTCCGGGACAGAACACCGGGGAGCTGTTTTTT.

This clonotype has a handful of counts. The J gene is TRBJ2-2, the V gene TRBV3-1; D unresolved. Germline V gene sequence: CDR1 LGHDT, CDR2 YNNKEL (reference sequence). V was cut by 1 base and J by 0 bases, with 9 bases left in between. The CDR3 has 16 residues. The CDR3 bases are TGTGCCAGCAGCCAAGGGCCCTGTACGAACACCGGGGAGCTGTTTTTT. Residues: CASSQGPCTNTGELFF.

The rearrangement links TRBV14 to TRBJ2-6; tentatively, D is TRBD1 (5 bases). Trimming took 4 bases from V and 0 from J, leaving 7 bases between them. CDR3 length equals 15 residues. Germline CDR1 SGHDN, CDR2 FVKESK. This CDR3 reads CASSRQNSGANVLTF. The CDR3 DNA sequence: TGTGCCAGCAGCCGACAGAACTCTGGGGCCAACGTCCTGACTTTC. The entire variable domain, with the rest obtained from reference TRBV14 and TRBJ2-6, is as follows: EAGVTQFPSHSVIEKGQTVTLRCDPISGHDNLYWYRRVMGKEIKFLLHFVKESKQDESGMPNNRFLAERTGGTYSTLKVQPAELEDSGVYFCASSRQNSGANVLTFGAGSRLTVL.

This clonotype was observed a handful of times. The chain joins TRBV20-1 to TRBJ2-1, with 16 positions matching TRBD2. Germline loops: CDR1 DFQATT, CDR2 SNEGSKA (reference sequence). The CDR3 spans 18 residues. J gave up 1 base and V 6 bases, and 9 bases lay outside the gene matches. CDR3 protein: CSALQGLAGGRSYNEQFF. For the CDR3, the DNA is TGCAGTGCCCTACAGGGACTAGCGGGGGGGCGGTCCTACAATGAGCAGTTCTTC.

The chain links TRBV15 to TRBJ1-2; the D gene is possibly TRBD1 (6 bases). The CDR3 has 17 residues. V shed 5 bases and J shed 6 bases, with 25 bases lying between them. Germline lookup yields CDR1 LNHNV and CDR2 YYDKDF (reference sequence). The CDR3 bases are TGTGCCACCAGCGTCAGGACAGAACTTCAAGGGATCGATGGCTACACCTTC. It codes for CATSVRTELQGIDGYTF.

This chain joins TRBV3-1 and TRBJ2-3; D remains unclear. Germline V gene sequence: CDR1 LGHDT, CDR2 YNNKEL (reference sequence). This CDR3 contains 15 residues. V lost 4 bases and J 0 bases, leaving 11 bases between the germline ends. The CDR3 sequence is CASSLSGTSTDTQYF. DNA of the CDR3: TGTGCCAGCAGCCTAAGTGGTACTAGCACAGATACGCAGTATTTT.

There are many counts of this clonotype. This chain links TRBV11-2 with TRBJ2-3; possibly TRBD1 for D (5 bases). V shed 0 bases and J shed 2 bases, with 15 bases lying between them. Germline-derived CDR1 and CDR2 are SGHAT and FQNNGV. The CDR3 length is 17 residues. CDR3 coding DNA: TGTGCCAGCAGCTTAGATCGCAGGGATGGTTACACAGATACGCAGTATTTT. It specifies CASSLDRRDGYTDTQYF. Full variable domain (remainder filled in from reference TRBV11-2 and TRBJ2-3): EAGVAQSPRYKIIEKRQSVAFWCNPISGHATLYWYQQILGQGPKLLIQFQNNGVVDDSQLPKDRFSAERLKGVDSTLKIQPAKLEDSAVYLCASSLDRRDGYTDTQYFGPGTRLTVL.

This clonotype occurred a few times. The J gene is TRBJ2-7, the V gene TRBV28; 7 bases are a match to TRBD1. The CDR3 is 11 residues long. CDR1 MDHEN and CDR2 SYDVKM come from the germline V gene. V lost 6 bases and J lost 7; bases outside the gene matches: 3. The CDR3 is CASRLGQEQYF. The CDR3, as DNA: TGTGCCAGCAGACTGGGACAGGAGCAGTACTTC.

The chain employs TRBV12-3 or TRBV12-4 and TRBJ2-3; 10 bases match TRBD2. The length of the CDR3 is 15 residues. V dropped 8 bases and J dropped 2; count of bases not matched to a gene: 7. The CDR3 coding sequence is TGTGCCAGCGTATTAGCGGGGGGCTTCACAGATACGCAGTATTTT. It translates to CASVLAGGFTDTQYF.

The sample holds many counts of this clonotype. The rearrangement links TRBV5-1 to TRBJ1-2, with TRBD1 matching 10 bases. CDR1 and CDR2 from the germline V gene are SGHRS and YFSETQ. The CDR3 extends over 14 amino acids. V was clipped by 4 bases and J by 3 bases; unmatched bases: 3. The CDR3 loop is CASSRDRGDYGYTF. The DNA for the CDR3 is TGCGCCAGCAGCCGGGACAGGGGAGACTATGGCTACACCTTC.

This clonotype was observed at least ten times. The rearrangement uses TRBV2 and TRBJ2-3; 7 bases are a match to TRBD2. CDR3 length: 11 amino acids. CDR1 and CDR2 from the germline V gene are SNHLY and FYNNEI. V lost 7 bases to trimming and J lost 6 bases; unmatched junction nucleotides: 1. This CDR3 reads CASILADTQYF. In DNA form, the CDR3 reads TGTGCCAGCATACTAGCGGATACGCAGTATTTT.

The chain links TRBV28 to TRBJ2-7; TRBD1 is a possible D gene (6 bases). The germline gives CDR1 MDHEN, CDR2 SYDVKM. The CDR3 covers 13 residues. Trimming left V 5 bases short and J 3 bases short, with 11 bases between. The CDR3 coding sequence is TGTGCCAGCAGTGTGGGACACAGCTACGAGCAGTACTTC. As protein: CASSVGHSYEQYF.

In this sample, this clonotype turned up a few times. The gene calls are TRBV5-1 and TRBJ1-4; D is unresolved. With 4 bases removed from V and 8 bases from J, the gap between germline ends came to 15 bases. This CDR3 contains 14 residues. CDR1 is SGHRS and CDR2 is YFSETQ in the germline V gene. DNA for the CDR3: TGCGCCAGCAGCCCCTCGTTGACCGGGGAAAAACTGTTTTTT. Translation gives CASSPSLTGEKLFF.

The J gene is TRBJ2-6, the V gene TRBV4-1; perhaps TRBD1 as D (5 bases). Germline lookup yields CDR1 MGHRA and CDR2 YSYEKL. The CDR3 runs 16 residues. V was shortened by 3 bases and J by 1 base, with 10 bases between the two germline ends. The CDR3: CASSQVQGSGANVLTF. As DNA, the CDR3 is TGCGCCAGCAGCCAGGTTCAGGGTTCTGGGGCCAACGTCCTGACTTTC.